The rows below give T cell receptor beta chains drawn from one sample of a study of shared clonotypes between healthy human individuals. Some clones are missing from TCRdb's copy, which holds only in-frame ones; the method was immunoSEQ multiplex PCR. Among approximately 320,000 clones listed, around 86% were seen once. The sequenced sample was memory CD8+ T cells sorted from blood. The receptors stem from a man between 18 and 29 years old in good health. CDR3s include the opening cysteine and the closing phenylalanine or tryptophan. Each record gives: D gene, V gene, J gene, clone size, CDR3 DNA, CDR3 protein. The D gene is left open where the match is weak. The size field is filled for only some rows; it gives once, few, many or a size class.

D: .; V: TRBV4-3; J: TRBJ2-3; size: .; DNA: TGCGCCAGCAGCCAAGAATTTGAGCGGCCCGCTTATACGCAGTATTTT; CDR3: CASSQEFERPAYTQYF
D: .; V: TRBV9; J: TRBJ1-1; size: .; DNA: TGTGCCAGCAGCGGCGGACCCCAGGGTACTTTCTTT; CDR3: CASSGGPQGTFF
D: .; V: TRBV4-3; J: TRBJ2-1; size: .; DNA: TGCGCCAGCAGCCAAGCAGGCTCCTCGAAGTACAATGAGCAGTTCTTC; CDR3: CASSQAGSSKYNEQFF
D: TRBD1; V: TRBV27; J: TRBJ1-1; size: once; DNA: TGTGCCAGCAGTTCCCGGACAGGCGCGTCCACTGAAGCTTTCTTT; CDR3: CASSSRTGASTEAFF
D: .; V: TRBV5-1; J: TRBJ2-1; size: .; DNA: TGCGCCAGCAGCTTCGCAGGGTACAATGAGCAGTTCTTC; CDR3: CASSFAGYNEQFF
D: TRBD1; V: TRBV28; J: TRBJ2-2; size: .; DNA: TGTGCCACAGGGGGCTATAACACCGGGGAGCTGTTTTTT; CDR3: CATGGYNTGELFF
D: .; V: TRBV4-3; J: TRBJ1-2; size: .; DNA: TGCGCCAGCAGCCAAGAACAACTTACAAGTTATGGCTACACCTTC; CDR3: CASSQEQLTSYGYTF
D: .; V: TRBV6-1; J: TRBJ1-2; size: .; DNA: TGTGCCAGCAGTGACATCCCAGGCGGCGACTATGGCTACACCTTC; CDR3: CASSDIPGGDYGYTF
D: TRBD1; V: TRBV4-1; J: TRBJ2-4; size: .; DNA: TGCGCCAGCAGCCCGGGACAGGGGACACCTTGGCTAGCCAAAAACATTCAGTACTTC; CDR3: CASSPGQGTPWLAKNIQYF
D: .; V: TRBV7-9; J: TRBJ1-1; size: once; DNA: TGTGCCAGCAGCAGGGCCCCGGGCGACACTGAAGCTTTCTTT; CDR3: CASSRAPGDTEAFF